This TCR beta chain is drawn from a study of T cell clonality in common variable immunodeficiency (dated by TCRdb to between 2014 and 2016). Results and caveats for the whole study, not just this receptor: TCRbeta clonality was higher in CVID subjects than in healthy controls (t-test p = 0.018), and the increase was most characteristic of about a third of subjects. Even though DNA input was equal, the average per sample came to 65,000 to 100,000 unique sequences for controls compared with approximately 30,000 for CVID samples. CVID TCRbeta sequences were reported to have fewer deletions and N-nucleotide insertions and to lack highly modified clones with 13 or more V deletions. Differences among patients in the CVID cohort limited the correlations between repertoire features and clinical complications. According to the authors, figuring out what caused the increased clonality in CVID would require sequencing the repertoires of T cell subpopulations. CVID subjects shared fewer TCRbeta clones with each other than healthy controls did (p < 0.0001).

This clone was seen a handful of times. The antigen it binds to is not known. With the read ending 3 residues before the CDR3 end, the germline J gene is used to fill in that end. For CDR1 and CDR2, the germline V gene (reference sequence) lists SEHNR and FQNEAQ. The junction shows trimming of 5 bases on V and 0 bases on J, plus 5 bases between the germline ends. Inclusive of the bounding cysteine and phenylalanine, the CDR3 is 12 residues long. The DNA covers only part of the CDR3, 27 bases in frame from base 1. For sequencing input, CVID and control samples contributed equivalent amounts of genomic DNA. For every sample, a 60 bp segment covering the rearranged TCRbeta CDR3 region was amplified and then sequenced. The immunoSEQ assay, a bias-corrected multiplex PCR with high-throughput sequencing, was employed for TCRbeta amplification. The original methods were these. Each unique nucleotide sequence was treated as a clone and annotated with V, D and J genes, copy number and frequency. Sequences were labeled productive if in frame, and non-productive if out of frame or containing stop codons. As previously described, Shannon's entropy was used to calculate clonality. The predicted amino acid sequences of productive clones were used to derive the mean CDR3 Kyte-Doolittle hydropathy. Using the R hclust function, scaled V gene usage was clustered hierarchically with Manhattan distance and complete linkage. Sharing of clones by CDR3 amino acid sequence was evaluated through resampling of 12 repertoires per group over 100 rounds. Repertoires were searched for 70 published EBV-specific and a few hundred published CMV-specific TCRbeta sequences. After a couple of CVID samples that produced fewer than 10,000 sequences were dropped from the analysis, 35 to 45 CVID repertoires remained. TCRdb retrieved this table from immuneACCESS and kept in-frame rearrangements only. Not all clones are present; in checked studies, unresolved V genes account for under half, and no reason is known for the remainder. That table gives V, J and clone size, and the DNA gave D and trimming. The sample records tens of thousands of clones, none occurring a single time. About 10% of the sample comes from the top ten.

Predominantly Caucasian heritage was noted among both the CVID patients and the healthy controls. Heparinized peripheral whole blood samples of about 5 to 9 ml were collected from each donor. Genomic DNA from adults with common variable immune deficiency (CVID) and from healthy adult controls was used for sequencing of TCRbeta CDR3 repertoires. A total of roughly 22 healthy adult volunteers (about twelve female and 10 or so male; age range roughly 23 to 75 years, mean age about 32) were included in the control group. To isolate peripheral blood mononuclear cells, diluted blood was subjected to density centrifugation over Hypaque 1077 or Ficoll-Paque. Genomic DNA was obtained from unsorted mononuclear cells using either Qiagen column purification or a centrifugation-based method.

Sample: peripheral blood mononuclear cells. The chain is encoded by TRBV7-9 joined to TRBJ2-7; the D gene lacks a confident call. The sequence was collected from a person aged 18 to 70 in good health. The CDR3 reads CASSHSSYEQYF. CDR3 DNA (partial): TGTGCCAGCAGCCACAGCTCCTACGAG.